These 7 T cell receptor beta chains were all obtained from the same sample, sequenced in a study of blood T cells in healthy people across ages. Combining a sample-barcoded 5' primer with a J-beta primer mix, a second PCR ran for roughly 7 to 11 cycles. TCRdb reanalysed the 5' RACE reads using MiXCR and keeps one entry per CDR3 protein. Of hundreds of thousands of distinct CDR3 sequences in the sample, around 21% were seen once. The sample comprised blood. Receptors were obtained from a man aged 70-80 years in good health.

In its sample, this clonotype was seen a few times. This chain's CDR3 is CSARDPRLGTSGYNEQFF. The DNA of the CDR3 is TGCAGTGCTAGAGATCCTCGACTCGGGACTAGCGGATACAATGAGCAGTTCTTC. V gene TRBV20-1 combines with J gene TRBJ2-1; 11 positions agree with TRBD2. The CDR3 covers 18 residues. Per germline, CDR1 DFQATT and CDR2 SNEGSKA (reference sequence). Losses at the gene ends were 0 bases for V and 4 bases for J; bases not matched to a gene: 11.

This clonotype was detected a few times. V is TRBV24-1 and J is TRBJ2-5; D possibly corresponds to TRBD2 (6 bases). The CDR3 runs to 14 residues. Germline loops: CDR1 KGHDR, CDR2 SFDVKD. Trimming took off 5 bases at V and 5 bases at J, with 14 bases between the two ends. CDR3 bases: TGTGCCACCAGTGTCGGAGCGGAGGGGGAGACCCAGTACTTC. It specifies CATSVGAEGETQYF.

The CDR3, as DNA: TGCAGTGCTAGAGATACACGGAGGAGCTCCTACGAGCAGTACTTC. Protein sequence: CSARDTRRSSYEQYF. The chain employs TRBV20-1 and TRBJ2-7; a weak D match, TRBD2 (5 bases). V gave up 0 bases and J gave up 0 bases, with 12 bases separating them. The CDR3 is 15 amino acids. Germline CDR1 is DFQATT and CDR2 is SNEGSKA (reference sequence).

Worth noting for this clonotype: At one boundary the junction diverges from the germline segment, which might be a read error. The rearrangement links TRBV7-7 to TRBJ2-1; D not certain. Per the germline V gene, CDR1 is SSHAT and CDR2 is FNYEAQ (reference sequence). The CDR3 loop spans 12 amino acids. In nucleotides, the CDR3 is TGTGCTAGCAGCCCAAACAACAATGAGCAGTTCTTC. Amino acids: CASSPNNNEQFF.

The chain recombines TRBV7-2 with TRBJ2-5; D is unclear. Trimming removed 5 bases from V and 2 bases from J, with 12 bases in between. CDR1 is SGHTA and CDR2 is FQGNSA in the germline V gene. This CDR3 spans 14 amino acids. As DNA, the CDR3 is TGTGCCAGCAGCGTCCCCCCTGCACAAGAGACCCAGTACTTC. Its translation is CASSVPPAQETQYF.

The V and J genes are TRBV20-1 and TRBJ1-4; no clear D gene. In germline, CDR1 is DFQATT, CDR2 SNEGSKA (reference sequence). This CDR3 spans 13 amino acids. CDR3 nucleotides: TGCAGGATAGCAACCCTCGGGTATGAAAAACTGTTTTTT. Its protein product is CRIATLGYEKLFF.

This clonotype was counted only a few times. J is TRBJ2-7 and V is TRBV6-6, with TRBD2 matching 10 bases. The V gene end was trimmed by 8 bases and the J gene end by 5 bases; junction bases not matched to a gene: 9. Germline-derived CDR1 and CDR2 are MNHNY and SVGAGI (reference sequence). The CDR3 covers 14 residues. The CDR3 protein is CASRASGSSDEQYF. The CDR3, as DNA: TGTGCCAGCCGGGCTAGCGGGAGTTCCGACGAGCAGTACTTC.